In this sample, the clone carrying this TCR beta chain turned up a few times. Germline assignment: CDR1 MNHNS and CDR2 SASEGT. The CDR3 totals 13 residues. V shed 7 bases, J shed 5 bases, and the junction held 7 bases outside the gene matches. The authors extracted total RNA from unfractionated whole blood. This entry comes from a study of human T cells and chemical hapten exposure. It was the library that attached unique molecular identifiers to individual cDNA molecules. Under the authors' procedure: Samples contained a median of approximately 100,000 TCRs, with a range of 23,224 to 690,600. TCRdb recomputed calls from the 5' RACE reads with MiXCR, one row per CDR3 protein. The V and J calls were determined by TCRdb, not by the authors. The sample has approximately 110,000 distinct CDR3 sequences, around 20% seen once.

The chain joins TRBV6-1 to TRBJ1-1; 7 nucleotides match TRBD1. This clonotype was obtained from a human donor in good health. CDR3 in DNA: TGTGCCAGCACCTATACAGGGGTTACTGAAGCTTTCTTT. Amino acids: CASTYTGVTEAFF.